The 32 T cell receptor beta chains given below trace back to one sample, sequenced in a study of cytomegalovirus exposure and HLA in healthy donors. Sequencing used immunoSEQ multiplex PCR; TCRdb keeps in-frame clones, though not all of them. The sample lists around 220,000 clones; approximately 83% were seen once. The sample comprised PBMCs. The receptor set was obtained from a woman aged 25 to 45 in good health and CMV-seropositive.

The gene calls are TRBV5-1 and TRBJ2-1, with 9 bases aligning to TRBD1. The CDR3 has 16 residues. Losses at the gene ends were 0 bases for V and 8 bases for J; bases not matched to a gene: 9. CDR1 is SGHRS, CDR2 YFSETQ, per germline. In DNA form, the CDR3 reads TGCGCCAGCAGCTTGGGGGACAGGGACCGTCGGCATGAGCAGTTCTTC. Translation gives CASSLGDRDRRHEQFF.

The gene calls are TRBV5-1 and TRBJ1-1, with 8 bases fitting TRBD1. The J segment lost 1 base and the V segment lost 3 bases, leaving 2 bases of the junction unmatched. This CDR3 contains 14 residues. Germline CDR1 is SGHRS and CDR2 is YFSETQ. The CDR3 bases are TGCGCCAGCAGCTCGGACAGGGAGAACACTGAAGCTTTCTTT. Its translation: CASSSDRENTEAFF.

The chain uses TRBV5-1 and TRBJ2-3; no clear D. Trimming took 2 bases from V and 5 from J, leaving 15 bases between them. The CDR3 runs 15 residues. The germline gives CDR1 SGHRS, CDR2 YFSETQ. CDR3 bases: TGCGCCAGCAGCTTTGGTAGGCCGACCGAAGATACGCAGTATTTT. Translating it yields CASSFGRPTEDTQYF.

The chain is built from TRBV2 and TRBJ1-1; D is uncertain. Trimming cost V 4 bases and J 7 bases, with 13 bases left between them. CDR3 size: 13 residues. Germline loops: CDR1 SNHLY, CDR2 FYNNEI. CDR3 loop: CASSGNGVDEAFF. The DNA of the CDR3 is TGTGCCAGCAGTGGCAATGGGGTAGATGAAGCTTTCTTT.

The DNA for the CDR3 is TGTGCCAGCAGTCCCAAGGAACTTGGCCCCTACGAGCAGTACTTC. Protein product: CASSPKELGPYEQYF. The chain is built from TRBV28 and TRBJ2-7; the D is unclear. Germline V lookup: CDR1 MDHEN, CDR2 SYDVKM. CDR3 length equals 15 residues. Trimming took off 5 bases at V and 2 bases at J, with 16 bases between the two ends.

This chain joins TRBV13 and TRBJ2-7; 7 bases map to TRBD2. V lost 2 bases and J lost 3; bases outside the gene matches: 1. This CDR3 has 13 residues. CDR1 PRHDT and CDR2 FYEKMQ come from the germline V gene (reference sequence). DNA for the CDR3: TGTGCCAGCAGCTTACAGCGGGACTACGAGCAGTACTTC. Its translation: CASSLQRDYEQYF.

The J gene is TRBJ2-7, the V gene TRBV5-4; a weak D match, TRBD1 (6 bases). From germline, CDR1 is SGHNT and CDR2 YYREEE (reference sequence). Trimming cost V 9 bases and J 1 base, with 14 bases left between them. The CDR3 runs to 13 residues. CDR3 in amino acids: CAIHNRDSYEQYF. The CDR3 coding sequence is TGTGCCATCCATAACAGGGATTCCTACGAGCAGTACTTC. Full variable domain (outside the CDR3, taken from reference TRBV5-4 and TRBJ2-7): ETGVTQSPTHLIKTRGQQVTLRCSSQSGHNTVSWYQQALGQGPQFIFQYYREEENGRGNFPPRFSGLQFPNYSSELNVNALELDDSALYLCAIHNRDSYEQYFGPGTRLTVT.

The chain employs TRBV2 and TRBJ2-7, with D perhaps matching TRBD1 (5 bases). Per the germline V gene, CDR1 is SNHLY and CDR2 is FYNNEI. This CDR3 is 14 amino acids long. V shed 2 bases and J shed 2 bases, with 10 bases lying between them. In nucleotides, the CDR3 is TGTGCCAGCAGTGAATGGAAGGGGCCCTACGAGCAGTACTTC. The encoded protein is CASSEWKGPYEQYF.

The rearrangement uses TRBV27 and TRBJ1-1, with D possibly TRBD1 on 5 matching bases. Trimming took off 4 bases at V and 4 bases at J, with 10 bases between the two ends. Germline assignment: CDR1 MNHEY and CDR2 SMNVEV (reference sequence). The CDR3 is made up of 13 amino acids. CDR3 sequence: CASSSPGSTEAFF. CDR3 coding DNA: TGTGCCAGCAGTTCCCCAGGGAGCACTGAAGCTTTCTTT.

The gene calls are TRBV29-1 and TRBJ2-3; D is possibly TRBD2 (5 bases). V was clipped by 3 bases and J by 2 bases, with 6 bases between them. Germline CDR1 SQVTM, CDR2 ANQGSEA. The CDR3 is made up of 12 amino acids. CDR3 nucleotide sequence: TGCAGCGTTGAGAGGGACACAGATACGCAGTATTTT. This encodes CSVERDTDTQYF.

The chain is built from TRBV7-9 and TRBJ2-7, with 9 bases identical to TRBD1. Germline values: CDR1 SEHNR, CDR2 FQNEAQ (reference sequence). The CDR3 has 15 amino acids. Trimming took 5 bases from V and 0 from J; bases not matched to a gene: 5. Here the CDR3 reads CASSSRQGVSYEQYF. The CDR3 DNA reads TGTGCCAGCAGCAGTAGACAGGGGGTCTCCTACGAGCAGTACTTC. The full variable domain, rest sourced from reference TRBV7-9 and TRBJ2-7, is DTGVSQNPRHKITKRGQNVTFRCDPISEHNRLYWYRQTLGQGPEFLTYFQNEAQLEKSRLLSDRFSAERPKGSFSTLEIQRTEQGDSAMYLCASSSRQGVSYEQYFGPGTRLTVT.

The chain has TRBV7-8 and TRBJ1-5, with D unresolved. The CDR3 sequence is 17 residues long. V lost 2 bases, J lost 6 bases, and 20 bases lay in between. The germline V gene has CDR1 SGHVS and CDR2 FQNEAQ. As DNA, the CDR3 is TGTGCCAGCAGCTTATCGGCCAGGTGGGATGCAGGTCAGCCCCAGCATTTT. Protein sequence: CASSLSARWDAGQPQHF.

This clone appeared a few times. This chain joins TRBV28 and TRBJ2-7, with 10 positions matching TRBD1. The CDR3 has 15 amino acids. Trimming took 5 bases from V and 3 from J; bases not matched to a gene: 7. Germline loops: CDR1 MDHEN, CDR2 SYDVKM. CDR3 sequence reads: CASSQGGTGDYEQYF. The CDR3 DNA reads as TGTGCCAGCAGTCAAGGCGGGACAGGGGACTACGAGCAGTACTTC.

The chain has TRBV29-1 and TRBJ1-2; D is unresolved. Germline loops: CDR1 SQVTM, CDR2 ANQGSEA. The germline V and J ends were trimmed by 0 bases and 4 bases, with 6 bases remaining between them. The CDR3 has 12 residues. CDR3 loop: CSVEEPVYGYTF. In DNA, the CDR3 is TGCAGCGTTGAAGAACCAGTCTATGGCTACACCTTC.

This clone was seen only once. The chain uses TRBV27 and TRBJ1-1; a possible D gene is TRBD1 (6 bases). The CDR3 consists of 14 residues. Germline V lookup: CDR1 MNHEY, CDR2 SMNVEV (reference sequence). Trimming removed 6 bases from V and 0 bases from J, with 11 bases in between. The CDR3: CASSPQGVNTEAFF. The CDR3 DNA reads TGTGCCAGCAGCCCACAGGGAGTGAACACTGAAGCTTTCTTT.

V and J are TRBV28 and TRBJ2-1; D may be TRBD1 (5 bases). Germline V lookup: CDR1 MDHEN, CDR2 SYDVKM. This CDR3 contains 13 residues. Trimming took off 6 bases at V and 7 bases at J, with 13 bases between the two ends. In DNA form, the CDR3 reads TGTGCCAGCAGCCCCCATCCAGGGAATGAGCAGTTCTTC. Translated, it gives CASSPHPGNEQFF.

The gene calls are TRBV4-1 and TRBJ1-5; D possibly corresponds to TRBD1 (6 bases). CDR1 and CDR2 from the germline V gene are MGHRA and YSYEKL. This CDR3 is 18 amino acids long. V lost 2 bases and J lost 4, with 21 bases in between. The CDR3 reads CASSQYALPRDKNQPQHF. CDR3 in DNA: TGCGCCAGCAGCCAATACGCTTTACCCCGGGACAAGAATCAGCCCCAGCATTTT.

The rearrangement uses TRBV28 and TRBJ1-2; the D gene is possibly TRBD1 (5 bases). This CDR3 has 17 residues. Germline V lookup: CDR1 MDHEN, CDR2 SYDVKM. The V and J ends lost 5 bases and 0 bases respectively, with 19 bases between them. The CDR3 loop is CASSPRGRPSPNYGYTF. CDR3 bases: TGTGCCAGCAGTCCCCGGGGCAGACCTTCCCCTAACTATGGCTACACCTTC.

The J gene is TRBJ2-6, the V gene TRBV29-1, with 12 bases that match TRBD1. This CDR3 region has 17 residues. CDR1 and CDR2 (germline): SQVTM, ANQGSEA. V was clipped by 3 bases and J by 3 bases; unmatched bases: 6. This CDR3 reads CSVDEGQGALGANVLTF. The DNA for the CDR3 is TGCAGCGTTGATGAGGGACAGGGGGCGCTTGGGGCCAACGTCCTGACTTTC.

The chain is built from TRBV13 and TRBJ2-1; D is unresolved. The CDR3 extends over 14 amino acids. In germline, CDR1 is PRHDT, CDR2 FYEKMQ (reference sequence). The V and J ends lost 2 bases and 6 bases respectively, with 11 bases between them. The CDR3, as DNA: TGTGCCAGCAGCTTAAATTCGGCCCTCAATGAGCAGTTCTTC. It specifies CASSLNSALNEQFF.

The rearrangement links TRBV2 to TRBJ2-7; 7 nucleotides match TRBD1. Germline CDR1 reads SNHLY; CDR2 reads FYNNEI. The CDR3 loop spans 19 amino acids. J lost 2 bases, V lost 7 bases, and 23 bases had no gene match. This chain's CDR3 is CASTGVRDSSTRYPYEQYF. CDR3 DNA: TGTGCCAGCACTGGAGTTAGGGACAGTTCCACCCGGTATCCCTACGAGCAGTACTTC.

The chain is built from TRBV30 and TRBJ1-4; 11 positions agree with TRBD1. Trimming removed 3 bases from V and 8 bases from J; junction bases left unmatched: 2. Germline values: CDR1 GTSNPN, CDR2 SVGIG (reference sequence). The CDR3 is 13 amino acids. For the CDR3, the DNA is TGTGCCTGGAGAAGGACAGGGGGCGAAAAACTGTTTTTT. This gives the protein CAWRRTGGEKLFF.

This chain uses TRBV7-9 with TRBJ1-1, with D hard to call. The length of the CDR3 is 13 residues. Germline CDR1 and CDR2: SEHNR and FQNEAQ (reference sequence). V dropped 7 bases and J dropped 0 bases, with 9 bases sitting between them. CDR3 sequence reads: CASTGRVNTEAFF. CDR3 in DNA: TGTGCCAGCACCGGCAGAGTGAACACTGAAGCTTTCTTT.

The chain is built from TRBV12-5 and TRBJ1-1; D gene ambiguous. This CDR3 has 13 residues. V was clipped by 5 bases and J by 4 bases, with 11 bases between them. Germline V CDR1 and CDR2: LGHNT, FRNRAP. DNA for the CDR3: TGTGCTAGTGGTAATCCCGGTTTCACTGAAGCTTTCTTT. Translating gives CASGNPGFTEAFF.

The chain links TRBV6-1 to TRBJ1-2; 8 bases match TRBD1. The CDR3 runs to 14 residues. Germline lookup yields CDR1 MNHNS and CDR2 SASEGT. After removal of 11 bases from V and 8 bases from J, the junction contained 16 bases not matched to a gene. In DNA, the CDR3 is TGTGCCGCTGAACCAGGACAGGGTTTATGGGGCTACACCTTC. The encoded protein is CAAEPGQGLWGYTF.

The V and J genes are TRBV5-1 and TRBJ2-7; the D gene is possibly TRBD1 (6 bases). Germline CDR1 reads SGHRS; CDR2 reads YFSETQ. This CDR3 is built from 15 residues. Trimming took 0 bases from V and 3 from J, leaving 13 bases between them. The DNA for the CDR3 is TGCGCCAGCAGCTTGGACCAGGGGATGGGCTACGAGCAGTACTTC. Amino acid sequence: CASSLDQGMGYEQYF.

This clone was counted a single time. The rearrangement uses TRBV27 and TRBJ1-1; D gene ambiguous. In germline, CDR1 is MNHEY, CDR2 SMNVEV (reference sequence). V was trimmed by 8 bases and J by 4 bases, leaving 20 bases between them. The CDR3 spans 15 residues. The CDR3 region is CASRPVGRWGTEAFF. The CDR3 DNA sequence: TGTGCCAGCCGGCCGGTTGGGCGGTGGGGCACTGAAGCTTTCTTT.

This clone was observed a handful of times. V is TRBV5-6 and J is TRBJ2-7; 10 bases map to TRBD2. This CDR3 region has 14 residues. Per germline, CDR1 SGHDT and CDR2 YYEEEE. V lost 2 bases to trimming and J lost 3 bases; unmatched junction nucleotides: 2. The CDR3 loop reads CASSFTSGNYEQYF. DNA of the CDR3: TGTGCCAGCAGCTTTACTAGCGGGAACTACGAGCAGTACTTC.

The chain recombines TRBV6-6 with TRBJ2-1; D perhaps matches TRBD2 (5 bases). CDR1 and CDR2 (germline): MNHNY, SVGAGI (reference sequence). V was cut by 6 bases and J by 8 bases, with 23 bases left in between. The CDR3 extends over 16 amino acids. Here the CDR3 DNA reads TGTGCCAGCAGGCTAGCCCCCCTTGAGGTGGTGTATGAGCAGTTCTTC. Its protein is CASRLAPLEVVYEQFF.

The chain is built from TRBV28 and TRBJ2-2; 8 nucleotides agree with TRBD1. This CDR3 is 14 amino acids long. Germline V gene lookup returns CDR1 MDHEN and CDR2 SYDVKM. The ends lost 8 bases at V and 0 bases at J; junction bases unmatched: 2. This chain's CDR3 is CASRDRSNTGELFF. CDR3 DNA: TGTGCCAGCCGGGACAGGTCGAACACCGGGGAGCTGTTTTTT.

The gene calls are TRBV9 and TRBJ2-7; 7 nucleotides agree with TRBD2. Germline lookup yields CDR1 SGDLS and CDR2 YYNGEE. This CDR3 is built from 17 residues. V shed 4 bases and J 3 bases; nucleotides not matched to a gene: 16. The CDR3 DNA reads as TGTGCCAGCAGCCCCACCGGGGGGAATATCCGACACTACGAGCAGTACTTC. Its translation: CASSPTGGNIRHYEQYF.

This clone was seen more than once but under ten times. The chain couples TRBV19 to TRBJ2-1, with TRBD2 identical over 12 bases. The CDR3 sequence is 14 residues long. Germline V gene lookup returns CDR1 LNHDA and CDR2 SQIVND (reference sequence). With 8 bases clipped from V and 5 bases from J, the junction kept 4 bases outside the gene matches. In DNA, the CDR3 is TGTGCCAGTCGACTAGCGGGGGCCAACAATGAGCAGTTCTTC. It specifies CASRLAGANNEQFF. Looking up the rest from reference TRBV19 and TRBJ2-1 gives the full variable domain: DGGITQSPKYLFRKEGQNVTLSCEQNLNHDAMYWYRQDPGQGLRLIYYSQIVNDFQKGDIAEGYSVSREKKESFPLTVTSAQKNPTAFYLCASRLAGANNEQFFGPGTRLTVL.